These T cell receptor beta chains were read from a single sample in a study of OX40 agonist ivuxolimab in advanced cancers. Assay used: immunoSEQ multiplex PCR; TCRdb lists only in-frame clones, some missing. Of some 70,000 clones detected, 86% appear once; the ten largest clones hold about 8.2%. The specimen was CD4+ or CD8+ T cells sorted from blood, collected in a trial of the OX40 agonist ivuxolimab. The receptors derive from an adult with an advanced solid tumor such as melanoma, head and neck, liver or kidney cancer. Each CDR3 is given with its conserved first and last residue. A D gene is named only where the DNA matches it firmly. The size entry is marked missing in some rows and otherwise reads once, few, many or a size class.

CDR3 | DNA | size | D | J | V
CASSVVGGGETQYF | TGTGCCAGCAGCGTCGTGGGGGGGGGAGAGACCCAGTACTTC | once | TRBD2 | TRBJ2-5 | TRBV9
CATSRDMGVNAPLHF | TGTGCCACCAGCAGAGATATGGGAGTTAATGCACCCCTCCACTTT | - | - | TRBJ1-6 | TRBV15
CASGVAGPISYEQYF | TGTGCCAGTGGTGTGGCGGGGCCTATTTCCTACGAGCAGTACTTC | - | - | TRBJ2-7 | TRBV6-6
CASSLTGAGVYEQYF | TGTGCCAGCAGCTTGACAGGGGCCGGGGTCTACGAGCAGTACTTC | - | TRBD1 | TRBJ2-7 | TRBV11-3
CASSADGIGSYEQYF | TGTGCCAGCAGTGCGGACGGGATTGGCTCCTACGAGCAGTACTTC | - | - | TRBJ2-7 | TRBV6-1
CASRPDSQRGYTF | TGTGCCAGCAGACCCGACAGTCAGAGAGGCTACACCTTC | - | - | TRBJ1-2 | TRBV6-5
CASSFITGGDTEAFF | TGCGCCAGCAGCTTCATCACAGGGGGTGACACTGAAGCTTTCTTT | - | TRBD1 | TRBJ1-1 | TRBV5-1
CASSRDMGFQYF | TGTGCCAGCAGCCGGGACATGGGGTTTCAGTACTTC | - | - | TRBJ2-4 | TRBV5-4
CASRSSAETDTQYF | TGTGCCAGCCGGTCCAGTGCCGAAACAGATACGCAGTATTTT | - | - | TRBJ2-3 | TRBV28
CASSPPRSGYTF | TGTGCCAGCAGCCCCCCCAGAAGCGGCTACACCTTC | - | - | TRBJ1-2 | TRBV7-9
CASSQVQGGSQPQHF | TGCGCCAGCAGCCAAGTACAGGGGGGGAGTCAGCCCCAGCATTTT | - | TRBD1 | TRBJ1-5 | TRBV4-1
CASSVGQVQRDEQFF | TGTGCCAGCAGCGTAGGACAGGTACAGAGGGATGAGCAGTTCTTC | - | TRBD1 | TRBJ2-1 | TRBV7-8
CATQVPRGITTEAFF | TGTGCCACCCAGGTACCTCGGGGGATAACCACTGAAGCTTTCTTT | - | - | TRBJ1-1 | TRBV6-6
CASRGTSESNEQFF | TGTGCCAGCAGGGGGACTAGTGAAAGCAATGAGCAGTTCTTC | - | TRBD2 | TRBJ2-1 | TRBV28
CASSSEGRNYGYTF | TGCGCCAGCAGCTCGGAGGGACGGAACTATGGCTACACCTTC | once | - | TRBJ1-2 | TRBV5-1
CSPRTDTQYF | TGCAGTCCCCGCACAGATACGCAGTATTTT | few | - | TRBJ2-3 | TRBV20-1
CASSLPGGEQFF | TGCGCCAGCAGCTTGCCCGGAGGTGAGCAGTTCTTC | - | - | TRBJ2-1 | TRBV5-1
CASGWTGVGEKLFF | TGTGCCAGCGGTTGGACAGGGGTTGGTGAAAAACTGTTTTTT | - | TRBD1 | TRBJ1-4 | TRBV5-8
CASSTRQSNQPQHF | TGTGCCAGCAGTACAAGACAGAGCAATCAGCCCCAGCATTTT | once | - | TRBJ1-5 | TRBV4-2
CASSLEGGDYNEQFF | TGCGCCAGCAGCCTGGAAGGGGGGGACTACAATGAGCAGTTCTTC | - | - | TRBJ2-1 | TRBV5-1
CASSLGPGLGTFGETQYF | TGTGCCAGCAGCTTAGGGCCAGGGTTAGGAACGTTCGGGGAGACCCAGTACTTC | once | - | TRBJ2-5 | TRBV7-2
CATSSRQGRGTEAFF | TGTGCCACCAGCAGCAGACAAGGGAGGGGCACTGAAGCTTTCTTT | - | - | TRBJ1-1 | TRBV15
CASSRGTSGYYEQYF | TGTGCCAGCAGCCGTGGGACTAGCGGATACTACGAGCAGTACTTC | - | TRBD2 | TRBJ2-7 | TRBV7-2
CASSQLGTGGINIQYF | TGTGCCAGCTCTCAACTCGGGACAGGGGGGATAAACATTCAGTACTTC | - | TRBD1 | TRBJ2-4 | TRBV18
CASSLTSAGNEQFF | TGTGCCAGCAGCTTAACGTCGGCGGGCAATGAGCAGTTCTTC | once | - | TRBJ2-1 | TRBV7-3
CASSPSQGAHQPQHF | TGTGCCAGCTCACCATCACAGGGGGCTCATCAGCCCCAGCATTTT | once | TRBD1 | TRBJ1-5 | TRBV18
CASSIDLGAAFF | TGTGCCAGTAGTATAGATCTCGGGGCAGCTTTCTTT | - | - | TRBJ1-1 | TRBV19
CASSLDHRGIYGYTF | TGTGCCAGCAGTTTGGATCACAGGGGAATCTATGGCTACACCTTC | - | TRBD1 | TRBJ1-2 | TRBV6-5
CASSVEASANPAKNIQYF | TGTGCCAGCAGCGTAGAGGCCTCAGCTAATCCGGCCAAAAACATTCAGTACTTC | - | - | TRBJ2-4 | TRBV9
CASSRALGEAFF | TGTGCCAGCAGTAGGGCCTTGGGTGAAGCTTTCTTT | - | - | TRBJ1-1 | TRBV6-5
CASSDSFSPLHF | TGTGCCAGCAGCGACAGCTTTTCACCCCTCCACTTT | - | - | TRBJ1-6 | TRBV5-4
CASSYSVQGGNQPQHF | TGTGCCAGCAGTTACTCGGTCCAGGGGGGCAATCAGCCCCAGCATTTT | - | TRBD1 | TRBJ1-5 | TRBV6-5
CASSKRGDRETQTQYF | TGTGCCAGCAGCAAGAGGGGAGACAGGGAGACGCAGACCCAGTACTTC | - | TRBD1 | TRBJ2-5 | TRBV11-2
CASSESKGQGSDTQYF | TGCGCCAGCAGTGAGTCGAAGGGACAGGGGTCAGATACGCAGTATTTT | - | TRBD1 | TRBJ2-3 | TRBV10-1
CASSFSVNTEAFF | TGTGCCAGCAGCTTCTCGGTAAATACTGAAGCTTTCTTT | - | - | TRBJ1-1 | TRBV7-2
CASSQQGDGYTF | TGTGCCAGCTCACAACAGGGGGATGGCTACACCTTC | - | TRBD1 | TRBJ1-2 | TRBV18
CAWSGVGETQYF | TGTGCCTGGAGTGGGGTCGGGGAGACCCAGTACTTC | - | - | TRBJ2-5 | TRBV30
CASSPRQDNEKLFF | TGTGCCAGCTCACCTAGACAGGATAATGAAAAACTGTTTTTT | - | - | TRBJ1-4 | TRBV18
CASSQESGGPQHF | TGCGCCAGCAGCCAAGAGTCCGGAGGGCCCCAGCATTTT | - | - | TRBJ1-5 | TRBV4-3
CASSGDPNQPQHF | TGTGCCAGCAGCGGGGATCCCAATCAGCCCCAGCATTTT | - | - | TRBJ1-5 | TRBV5-6
CASSVSAGRSDTQYF | TGTGCCAGCAGCGTCTCGGCGGGGCGATCAGATACGCAGTATTTT | - | - | TRBJ2-3 | TRBV2
CASSPPPEGGELFF | TGTGCCAGCTCACCCCCACCTGAAGGCGGGGAGCTGTTTTTT | - | - | TRBJ2-2 | TRBV18
CASSVAGDEQYF | TGTGCCAGCAGCGTAGCTGGGGACGAGCAGTACTTC | - | - | TRBJ2-7 | TRBV9
CASAQDGGAKQYF | TGTGCCAGCGCCCAGGACGGAGGAGCCAAGCAGTACTTC | once | - | TRBJ2-7 | TRBV6-6